The clone carrying this T cell receptor (beta chain) was seen a handful of times. MiXCR, applied by TCRdb to the 5' RACE reads, yields one record per CDR3 protein. Here the sample spans a few hundred thousand distinct CDR3 sequences, about 8.9% being singletons. This entry comes from a study of identical twins. The V gene's germline CDR1 is SQVTM and CDR2 ANQGSEA. The CDR3 has 14 residues. V lost 3 bases, J lost 0 bases, and 10 bases lay in between. These data are also associated with another study on yellow fever vaccine responses in identical twins.

The source of this sequence is a woman under 30 in good health. The chain recombines TRBV29-1 with TRBJ2-3, with D possibly being TRBD1 or TRBD2 (5 bases each). The source material was CD8+ T cells sorted from blood. The CDR3 spells CSVEGWDSTDTQYF. The CDR3 DNA reads TGCAGCGTTGAGGGCTGGGACAGCACAGATACGCAGTATTTT.